This TCR beta chain is from a study of CD8+ T cells in alopecia areata (dated by TCRdb to the late 2010s). In the study overall: The treated patients, all with moderate-to-severe alopecia areata, were enrolled in an open-label pilot trial of oral tofacitinib given at 5 to 10 mg twice daily. Patients received tofacitinib for 6 to 18 months and were then followed off drug for 6 months to check for delayed response and recurrence. The SALT score, which quantifies the percentage of affected scalp surface area, was used to measure disease severity in treated patients. High-throughput TCRbeta sequencing was used to examine T cell clonal expansion in alopecia areata in both the C3H/HeJ mouse model and human patients. On the human side, TCRbeta sequencing was run on scalp tissue and on sorted CD4+ and CD8+ peripheral blood T cells from healthy controls and from alopecia areata patients with either patchy or totalis/universalis disease. Biopsies were taken from tofacitinib-treated patients at baseline and at 4 and 24 weeks of treatment, and a later scalp biopsy was taken in several of the tofacitinib-treated patients. Clonality in the scalp was compared among normal scalp (n=4), patchy alopecia areata scalp (n=8), and alopecia totalis/universalis scalp (n=8). RNA was obtained with the PAXgene miRNA kit for fixed scalp, the miRNeasy kit for PBMCs, and the RNeasy kit for mouse skin. TCRbeta CDR3 regions were amplified by immunoSEQ multiplex PCR with 35 Vbeta forward and 13 Jbeta reverse primers. Summary of the overall study and its limitations: Compared with normal scalp, lesional scalp had higher clonality and more expanded CD8+ clones, particularly in alopecia totalis/universalis, a pattern that suggests antigenic drive. Scalp clonality and the number of expanded CD8+ clones among the top 100 scalp clones were significantly decreased by tofacitinib. Shared TCR sequences between patients were less evident than in mice, which may be partly attributable to HLA diversity in the patient population. Because the treated cohort was small and had only one nonresponder, larger studies are needed to examine links between baseline CD8+ expansion and response. Many expanded lesional clones persisted in scalp and blood during tofacitinib treatment, which may partly explain relapse after stopping treatment. Unlike mouse skin, where gammadelta T cells dominate, normal human skin contains resident alphabeta T cells that get sequenced too, which complicates analysis of the scalp TCR repertoire.

The time point label here, explained by the study, means: about four weeks on oral tofacitinib. In the paper's terms, the treatment or condition label means: oral pan-JAK inhibitor, 5-10 mg twice daily. Lesional scalp punch biopsies and peripheral blood were collected from alopecia areata patients. PBMCs were isolated by density centrifugation and stained for CD3, CD4 and CD8, after which CD4+ and CD8+ T cells were sorted on a FACSAria. Libraries were made using the immunoSEQ multiplex PCR assay. For TCR sequencing, RNA was extracted from every sample and reverse transcribed into cDNA to serve as template. First-strand cDNA was synthesized with SuperScript III using a 2:1 mix of oligo-dT and random hexamers. A synthetic immune receptor repertoire was used to gauge amplification bias, and whatever bias remained was removed computationally. The original pipeline was this. Raw reads were preprocessed to remove errors, and CDR3 was defined by IMGT conventions from the conserved cysteine to phenylalanine. To get clonality, Shannon entropy was normalized by log2 of the number of productive unique TCRs and the result was subtracted from 1. CD4 or CD8 identity of scalp clones was inferred by cross-referencing scalp TCRbeta sequences with sorted blood CD4 and CD8 repertoires. This is the immuneACCESS table as TCRdb keeps it, with only in-frame sequences that have V and J called. A part of the clones is gone; compared with another copy, unresolved V genes explain less than half, and the rest is unexplained. V and J calls and clone size are those listed in that table; D and trimming were worked out from the DNA. This sample lists under 150,000 clones; 80% to 90% were detected once. Around 25% of the sample is held by the ten biggest clonotypes.

On this clone itself: Its recognized antigen is unknown. One base away there is no much larger clone; base qualities are not given.

The sequence was obtained from a human donor with alopecia areata. Source: CD8+ T cells sorted from blood, taken at week 4, from a patient treated with tofacitinib.

The DNA sequence is given as TGTGCCAGCAGCTTAGTAGTGACGGGCTCTGGAAACACCATATATTTT. It translates to CASSLVVTGSGNTIYF. The chain is encoded by TRBV7-6 joined to TRBJ1-3; the D gene remains uncertain. The CDR3, cysteine through phenylalanine, is 16 amino acids long. Only the CDR3 DNA stays, 48 bases, in frame from base 1. Looking up the germline V gene yields CDR1 SGHVS and CDR2 FNYEAQ. Trimming removed 1 base from V and 0 bases from J, leaving 10 bases between the germline ends.